These 17 T cell receptor beta chains originate from one sample sequenced in a study of blood T cell repertoires in COVID-19. TCRdb's table, derived via immunoSEQ multiplex PCR, lists solely in-frame clones and lacks some. The repertoire holds 200,000 to 250,000 clones, with more than 75% as singletons. Source material: PBMCs or T cells enriched from blood (not recorded which). All receptors derive from a man aged 25 to 45 with acute COVID-19.

In this sample, this clone turned up a few times. The rearrangement uses TRBV27 and TRBJ2-2; D is ambiguous. The CDR3 length is 13 residues. Trimming left V 3 bases short and J 7 bases short, with 9 bases between. Germline loops: CDR1 MNHEY, CDR2 SMNVEV (reference sequence). CDR3 DNA: TGTGCCAGCAGTTTTTCGTTTGTCGGGGAGCTGTTTTTT. Amino acid sequence: CASSFSFVGELFF.

This clone was seen a handful of times. The genes are TRBV5-1 and TRBJ1-2; unclear D gene. The CDR3 has 13 residues. From germline, CDR1 is SGHRS and CDR2 YFSETQ. Trimming pared 0 bases from V and 4 bases from J, leaving 7 bases between. The CDR3 nucleotides are TGCGCCAGCAGCTTGGGGGCTTTCTATGGCTACACCTTC. It encodes CASSLGAFYGYTF.

This clone was recorded a few times. Other DNA sequences in this specimen translate into the identical CDR3. The chain employs TRBV5-1 and TRBJ2-7; D gene uncertain. Germline V gives CDR1 SGHRS, CDR2 YFSETQ. The CDR3 is made up of 14 amino acids. With 1 base removed from V and 0 bases from J, the gap between germline ends came to 8 bases. The CDR3 sequence is CASSLSGSSYEQYF. The CDR3 bases are TGCGCCAGCAGCTTGTCAGGAAGCTCCTACGAGCAGTACTTC. Variable domain in full (rest from reference TRBV5-1 and TRBJ2-7): KAGVTQTPRYLIKTRGQQVTLSCSPISGHRSVSWYQQTPGQGLQFLFEYFSETQRNKGNFPGRFSGRQFSNSRSEMNVSTLELGDSALYLCASSLSGSSYEQYFGPGTRLTVT.

The chain has TRBV2 and TRBJ2-4, with a tentative D call TRBD1 (6 bases). Germline CDR1 and CDR2: SNHLY and FYNNEI. V lost 3 bases, J lost 5 bases, and 11 bases lay in between. This CDR3 is built from 14 residues. Here the CDR3 reads CASSEFDRQNIQYF. The CDR3 DNA is TGTGCCAGCAGTGAGTTTGACAGGCAAAACATTCAGTACTTC.

This clone was seen a few times. The V and J genes are TRBV11-2 and TRBJ2-7, with 7 bases lining up with TRBD1. The CDR3 length is 14 residues. Trimming cost V 5 bases and J 4 bases; bases outside gene matches: 8. From germline, CDR1 is SGHAT and CDR2 FQNNGV. The CDR3 spells CASSLSGTAYEQYF. CDR3 in DNA: TGTGCCAGCAGCCTCTCCGGGACAGCTTACGAGCAGTACTTC.

J is TRBJ1-1 and V is TRBV28; TRBD1 agrees at 12 bases. Germline values: CDR1 MDHEN, CDR2 SYDVKM. CDR3 length equals 17 residues. V dropped 0 bases and J dropped 3; count of bases not matched to a gene: 5. The CDR3 DNA sequence: TGTGCCAGCAGTTTATGGGGGGACAGGGGGCCGGACACTGAAGCTTTCTTT. Translating gives CASSLWGDRGPDTEAFF.

The chain recombines TRBV10-1 with TRBJ2-7; possible D gene TRBD1, 5 bases. V was shortened by 0 bases and J by 6 bases, with 9 bases between the two germline ends. The germline V gene encodes CDR1 WNHNN and CDR2 SYGVQD (reference sequence). This CDR3 region has 13 residues. The chain's CDR3 is CASSESRRGEQYF. Here the CDR3 DNA reads TGCGCCAGCAGTGAGTCGAGAAGGGGCGAGCAGTACTTC.

The chain employs TRBV7-3 and TRBJ2-5; D is perhaps TRBD1 (5 bases). This CDR3 is built from 16 residues. V was clipped by 5 bases and J by 4 bases, with 20 bases between them. Germline-derived CDR1 and CDR2 are SGHTA and FQGTGA. The CDR3 sequence is CASSLLAGPSRETQYF. CDR3 nucleotides: TGTGCCAGCAGCCTCCTGGCAGGGCCATCAAGAGAGACCCAGTACTTC.

The chain joins TRBV6-4 to TRBJ1-2; 8 bases line up with TRBD1. The V gene end was trimmed by 5 bases and the J gene end by 4 bases; junction bases not matched to a gene: 3. The germline CDR1 and CDR2 sequences are MRHNA and SNTAGT. The length of the CDR3 is 13 residues. CDR3 sequence (DNA): TGTGCCAGCAGTCGGACAGGGATCTATGGCTACACCTTC. Protein sequence: CASSRTGIYGYTF.

CDR3 nucleotides: TGTGCCAGCTGGGGTACGGACAGCTTCTATGGCTACACCTTC. Its translation: CASWGTDSFYGYTF. The rearrangement links TRBV27 to TRBJ1-2, with a weak D call TRBD1 (6 bases). CDR3 length: 14 amino acids. V lost 8 bases to trimming and J lost 4 bases, with 17 bases between them. CDR1 and CDR2 from the germline V gene are MNHEY and SMNVEV (reference sequence).

This chain joins TRBV2 and TRBJ1-5, with 7 positions matching TRBD1. V lost 6 bases to trimming and J lost 7 bases; unmatched junction nucleotides: 6. The CDR3 runs 13 residues. The germline V gene has CDR1 SNHLY and CDR2 FYNNEI. The CDR3 region is CASRETGPQPQHF. For the CDR3, the DNA is TGTGCCAGCAGGGAGACAGGGCCCCAGCCCCAGCATTTT. The entire variable domain, with the rest obtained from reference TRBV2 and TRBJ1-5, is as follows: EPEVTQTPSHQVTQMGQEVILRCVPISNHLYFYWYRQILGQKVEFLVSFYNNEISEKSEIFDDQFSVERPDGSNFTLKIRSTKLEDSAMYFCASRETGPQPQHFGDGTRLSIL.

The V call is TRBV6-5, the J call TRBJ1-4; the match to TRBD1 covers 8 bases. CDR1 and CDR2 (germline): MNHEY, SVGAGI. V dropped 11 bases and J dropped 11; count of bases not matched to a gene: 10. This CDR3 spans 12 amino acids. The CDR3 here is CARRSGGLKLFF. For the CDR3, the DNA is TGTGCCCGTCGCTCAGGGGGCTTGAAACTGTTTTTT.

J is TRBJ1-5 and V is TRBV30, with D possibly TRBD1 on 5 matching bases. CDR1 and CDR2 (germline): GTSNPN, SVGIG (reference sequence). The CDR3 contains 13 residues. V was shortened by 0 bases and J by 6 bases, with 9 bases between the two germline ends. The DNA for the CDR3 is TGTGCCTGGAGTGTAGGGGCTCGTCAGCCCCAGCATTTT. Its protein product is CAWSVGARQPQHF.

The gene calls are TRBV19 and TRBJ1-5; possibly TRBD1 for D (6 bases). V lost 5 bases to trimming and J lost 0 bases, with 11 bases between them. Germline CDR1 LNHDA, CDR2 SQIVND (reference sequence). The length of the CDR3 is 15 residues. CDR3 in amino acids: CASSRGGASNQPQHF. CDR3 DNA sequence: TGTGCCAGTAGTCGGGGGGGGGCTAGCAATCAGCCCCAGCATTTT. Together with reference TRBV19 and TRBJ1-5, the CDR3 gives the full variable domain: DGGITQSPKYLFRKEGQNVTLSCEQNLNHDAMYWYRQDPGQGLRLIYYSQIVNDFQKGDIAEGYSVSREKKESFPLTVTSAQKNPTAFYLCASSRGGASNQPQHFGDGTRLSIL.

The chain joins TRBV9 to TRBJ1-2; possible D gene TRBD1, 5 bases. CDR1 is SGDLS, CDR2 YYNGEE, per germline. V was pared by 0 bases and J by 4 bases, with 13 bases between. There are 15 residues in the CDR3. This chain's CDR3 is CASSVEGARGYGYTF. In nucleotides, the CDR3 is TGTGCCAGCAGCGTAGAAGGGGCGCGAGGCTATGGCTACACCTTC. Full variable domain (remainder filled in from reference TRBV9 and TRBJ1-2): DSGVTQTPKHLITATGQRVTLRCSPRSGDLSVYWYQQSLDQGLQFLIQYYNGEERAKGNILERFSAQQFPDLHSELNLSSLELGDSALYFCASSVEGARGYGYTFGSGTRLTVV.

This chain joins TRBV29-1 and TRBJ2-1; D uncertain. V was trimmed by 3 bases and J by 4 bases, leaving 7 bases between them. Germline CDR1 SQVTM, CDR2 ANQGSEA. This CDR3 has 12 residues. CDR3 nucleotides: TGCAGCGTTGACCCAGGATACAATGAGCAGTTCTTC. It specifies CSVDPGYNEQFF.

V usage is TRBV27 and J usage is TRBJ2-1, with 7 bases identical to TRBD1. The CDR3 sequence is 15 residues long. Unmatched junction bases numbered 5, after V lost 4 bases and J lost 2 bases. The V gene's germline CDR1 is MNHEY and CDR2 SMNVEV (reference sequence). The chain's CDR3 is CASSSRQGPYNEQFF. CDR3 sequence (DNA): TGTGCCAGCAGTTCCAGACAGGGTCCCTACAATGAGCAGTTCTTC.